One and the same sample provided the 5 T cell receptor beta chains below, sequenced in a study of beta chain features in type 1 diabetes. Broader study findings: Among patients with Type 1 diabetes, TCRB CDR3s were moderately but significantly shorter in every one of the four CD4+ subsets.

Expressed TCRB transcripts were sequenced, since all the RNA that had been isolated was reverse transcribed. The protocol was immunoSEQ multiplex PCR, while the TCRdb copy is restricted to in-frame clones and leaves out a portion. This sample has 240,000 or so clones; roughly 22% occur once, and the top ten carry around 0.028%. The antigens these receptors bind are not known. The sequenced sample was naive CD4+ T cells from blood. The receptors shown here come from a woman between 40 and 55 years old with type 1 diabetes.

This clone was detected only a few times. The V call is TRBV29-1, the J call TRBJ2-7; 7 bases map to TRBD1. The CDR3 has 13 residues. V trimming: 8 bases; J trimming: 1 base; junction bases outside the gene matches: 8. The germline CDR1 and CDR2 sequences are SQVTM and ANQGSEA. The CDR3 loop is CSTSQGISYEQYF. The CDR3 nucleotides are TGCAGCACCTCACAGGGGATATCCTACGAGCAGTACTTC.

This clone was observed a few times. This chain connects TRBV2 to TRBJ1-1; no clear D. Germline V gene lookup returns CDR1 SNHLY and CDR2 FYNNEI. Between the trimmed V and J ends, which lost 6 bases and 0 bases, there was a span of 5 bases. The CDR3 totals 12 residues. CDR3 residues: CASRAMNTEAFF. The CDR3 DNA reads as TGTGCCAGCAGAGCAATGAACACTGAAGCTTTCTTT.

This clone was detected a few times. The CDR3 here is CASSQDTRDRYEQYF. CDR3 sequence (DNA): TGCGCCAGCAGCCAAGATACCCGGGATAGGTACGAGCAGTACTTC. The chain uses TRBV4-1 and TRBJ2-7; possible D gene TRBD2, 5 bases. This CDR3 comprises 15 residues. Germline loops: CDR1 MGHRA, CDR2 YSYEKL. The V and J ends lost 0 bases and 4 bases respectively, with 13 bases between them.

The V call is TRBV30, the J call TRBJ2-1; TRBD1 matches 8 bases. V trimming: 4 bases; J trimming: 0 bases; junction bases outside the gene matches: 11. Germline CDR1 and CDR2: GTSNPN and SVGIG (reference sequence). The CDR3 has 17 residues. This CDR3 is CAWTRGRQLSSYNEQFF. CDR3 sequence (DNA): TGTGCCTGGACCAGGGGGCGGCAACTGAGCTCCTACAATGAGCAGTTCTTC.

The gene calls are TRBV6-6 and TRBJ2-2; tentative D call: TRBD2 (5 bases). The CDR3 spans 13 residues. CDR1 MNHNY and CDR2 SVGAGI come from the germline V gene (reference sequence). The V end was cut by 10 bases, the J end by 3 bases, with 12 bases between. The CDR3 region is CATNWGDTGELFF. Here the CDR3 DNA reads TGTGCCACAAACTGGGGAGACACCGGGGAGCTGTTTTTT.